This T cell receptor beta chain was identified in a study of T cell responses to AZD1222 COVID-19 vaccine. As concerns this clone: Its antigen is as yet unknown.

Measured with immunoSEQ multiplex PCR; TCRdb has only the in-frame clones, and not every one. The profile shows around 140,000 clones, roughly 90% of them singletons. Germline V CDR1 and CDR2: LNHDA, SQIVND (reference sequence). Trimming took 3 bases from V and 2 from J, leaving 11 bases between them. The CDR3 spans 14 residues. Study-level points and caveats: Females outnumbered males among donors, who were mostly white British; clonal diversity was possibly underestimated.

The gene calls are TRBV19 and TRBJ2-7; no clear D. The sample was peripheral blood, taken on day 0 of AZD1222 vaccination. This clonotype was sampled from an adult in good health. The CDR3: CASSILGQPYEQYF. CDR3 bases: TGTGCCAGTAGTATCCTCGGTCAGCCCTACGAGCAGTACTTC.